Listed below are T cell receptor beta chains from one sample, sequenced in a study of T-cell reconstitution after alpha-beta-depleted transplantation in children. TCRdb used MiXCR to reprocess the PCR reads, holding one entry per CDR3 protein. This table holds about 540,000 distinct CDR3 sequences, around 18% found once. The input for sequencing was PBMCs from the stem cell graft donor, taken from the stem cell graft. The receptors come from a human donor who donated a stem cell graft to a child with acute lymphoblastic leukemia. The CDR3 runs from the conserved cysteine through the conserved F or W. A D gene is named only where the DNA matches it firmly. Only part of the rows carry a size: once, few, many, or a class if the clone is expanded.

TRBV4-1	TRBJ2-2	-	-	CASSQDRGTGELFF	TGCGCCAGCAGCCAAGATAGGGGGACCGGGGAGCTGTTTTTT
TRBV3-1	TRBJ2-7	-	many	CASSLFGGEQYF	TGTGCCAGCAGCCTCTTTGGGGGCGAGCAGTACTTC
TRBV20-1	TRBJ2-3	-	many	CSAPDGQRPTDTQYF	TGCAGTGCGCCGGACGGCCAGCGCCCCACAGATACGCAGTATTTT
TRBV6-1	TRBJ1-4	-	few	CAIRGTASEKLFF	TGTGCCATCCGGGGGACGGCAAGTGAAAAACTGTTTTTT
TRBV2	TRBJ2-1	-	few	CASSESPPGDNEQFF	TGTGCCAGCAGTGAAAGCCCCCCAGGGGACAATGAGCAGTTCTTC
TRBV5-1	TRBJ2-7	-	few	CAARTPSSREQYF	TGCGCCGCCCGTACACCGTCCTCCCGCGAGCAGTACTTC
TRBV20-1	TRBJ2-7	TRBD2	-	CSALATSGRSYEQYF	TGCAGTGCTTTAGCTACTAGCGGGAGGTCCTACGAGCAGTACTTC
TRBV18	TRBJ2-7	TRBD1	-	CASSPGTGGGYEQYF	TGTGCCAGCTCACCGGGGACAGGGGGTGGCTACGAGCAGTACTTC
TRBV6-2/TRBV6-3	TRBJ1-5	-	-	CASRKTGSRAQPQHF	TGTGCCAGCAGAAAAACAGGGTCTCGGGCTCAGCCCCAGCATTTT
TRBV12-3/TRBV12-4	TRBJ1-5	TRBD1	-	CASSLGGQLNQPQHF	TGTGCCAGCAGTTTGGGGGGACAGCTAAATCAGCCCCAGCATTTT
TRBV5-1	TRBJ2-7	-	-	CASKGNSYEQYF	TGCGCCAGCAAGGGGAACTCCTACGAGCAGTACTTC
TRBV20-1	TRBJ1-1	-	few	CSAPEGGGAFF	TGCAGTGCTCCGGAGGGAGGGGGAGCTTTCTTT
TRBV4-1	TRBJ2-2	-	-	CASSLRRRVPNTGELFF	TGCGCCAGCAGCCTTCGCCGGAGAGTTCCGAACACCGGGGAGCTGTTTTTT